This T cell receptor (beta chain) originates from a study of control samples from healthy donors and cancer patients. The CDR3 sequence is 15 residues long. Between the trimmed V and J ends, which lost 5 bases and 4 bases, there was a span of 17 bases. CDR1 is SGHTA, CDR2 FQGTGA, per germline. This table comes from immunoSEQ multiplex PCR, and its TCRdb copy is limited to in-frame clones, with some not included. There are 150,000 or so clones in the sample; 85% to 90% occur only once, and over 1.5% lies in the top ten. J is TRBJ2-5 and V is TRBV7-3; TRBD2 might be the D (6 bases). Material for sequencing was blood. This TCR was recovered from a young man in good health. In nucleotides, the CDR3 is TGTGCCAGCAGCGTGCCTGCCGGGACTCCAGAGACCCAGTACTTC. Translated, it gives CASSVPAGTPETQYF.